This T cell receptor (beta chain) was profiled in a study of molecular identifiers for immune sequencing clone quantification. Each CDR3 protein gets one entry after TCRdb re-called the PCR reads with MiXCR. Here the sample spans roughly 630,000 distinct CDR3 sequences, approximately 24% being singletons. The germline CDR1 and CDR2 sequences are MNHGY and SAAAGT. This CDR3 spans 16 amino acids. V was pared by 2 bases and J by 4 bases, with 18 bases between. This TCR came from a human donor in good health. Some libraries in this study had Jurkat cell RNA spiked in. This chain uses TRBV6-8 with TRBJ2-7; D might be TRBD2 (7 bases). Sequenced input: naive CD8+ T cells from blood, with Jurkat cell RNA spiked in. Subset defined: FACS-sorted CD8+CD4-CCR7+CD45RA+ naive T cells. The CDR3 is CASSYGGERDNYEQYF. CDR3 coding DNA: TGTGCCAGCAGTTACGGTGGGGAGCGGGACAATTACGAGCAGTACTTC.